Below are 2 T cell receptor beta chains sequenced from a single sample in a study of T-cell reconstitution after alpha-beta-depleted transplantation in children. Unique molecular identifiers were incorporated when the TCRbeta library was constructed. TCRdb re-derived calls from the PCR reads in MiXCR, one entry per CDR3 protein. The sample lists about 270,000 distinct CDR3 sequences, around 9.6% seen once, with around 10% in the top ten. The sample consisted of PBMCs from the stem cell graft donor, taken from the stem cell graft. These receptors were collected from a human donor who donated a stem cell graft to a child with SCID.

The table lists this clonotype with a few counts. This chain links TRBV9 with TRBJ2-2; 7 nucleotides line up with TRBD2. The CDR3 is 18 amino acids. The germline V gene has CDR1 SGDLS and CDR2 YYNGEE. V shed 0 bases and J 3 bases; nucleotides not matched to a gene: 11. CDR3 in amino acids: CASSVEGWDRGDTGELFF. CDR3 nucleotides: TGTGCCAGCAGCGTAGAGGGCTGGGACCGGGGGGACACCGGGGAGCTGTTTTTT. The variable domain in full, completed from reference TRBV9 and TRBJ2-2, reads DSGVTQTPKHLITATGQRVTLRCSPRSGDLSVYWYQQSLDQGLQFLIQYYNGEERAKGNILERFSAQQFPDLHSELNLSSLELGDSALYFCASSVEGWDRGDTGELFFGEGSRLTVL.

There are a few counts of this clonotype. The chain is built from TRBV20-1 and TRBJ2-7; 9 nucleotides align to TRBD1. This CDR3 is 13 amino acids long. Trimming removed 5 bases from V and 1 base from J; junction bases left unmatched: 3. CDR1 is DFQATT and CDR2 is SNEGSKA in the germline V gene (reference sequence). CDR3 residues: CSAYDRGSYEQYF. The CDR3 DNA is TGCAGTGCTTACGACAGGGGGTCCTACGAGCAGTACTTC.